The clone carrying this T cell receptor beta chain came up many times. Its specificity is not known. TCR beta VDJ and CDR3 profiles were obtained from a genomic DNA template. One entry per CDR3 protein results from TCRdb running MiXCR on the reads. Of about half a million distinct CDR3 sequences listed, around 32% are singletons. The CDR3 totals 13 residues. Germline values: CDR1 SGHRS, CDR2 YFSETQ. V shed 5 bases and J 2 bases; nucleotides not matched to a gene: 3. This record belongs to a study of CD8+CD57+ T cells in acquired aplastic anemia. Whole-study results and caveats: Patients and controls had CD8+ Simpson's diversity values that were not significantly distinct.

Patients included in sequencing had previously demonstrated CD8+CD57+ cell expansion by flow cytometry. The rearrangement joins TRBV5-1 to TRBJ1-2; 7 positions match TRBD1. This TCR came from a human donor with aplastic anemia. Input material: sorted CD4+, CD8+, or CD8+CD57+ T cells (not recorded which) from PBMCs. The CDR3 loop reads CASRPDRNYGYTF. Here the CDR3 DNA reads TGCGCCAGCAGGCCGGACAGGAACTATGGCTACACCTTC.